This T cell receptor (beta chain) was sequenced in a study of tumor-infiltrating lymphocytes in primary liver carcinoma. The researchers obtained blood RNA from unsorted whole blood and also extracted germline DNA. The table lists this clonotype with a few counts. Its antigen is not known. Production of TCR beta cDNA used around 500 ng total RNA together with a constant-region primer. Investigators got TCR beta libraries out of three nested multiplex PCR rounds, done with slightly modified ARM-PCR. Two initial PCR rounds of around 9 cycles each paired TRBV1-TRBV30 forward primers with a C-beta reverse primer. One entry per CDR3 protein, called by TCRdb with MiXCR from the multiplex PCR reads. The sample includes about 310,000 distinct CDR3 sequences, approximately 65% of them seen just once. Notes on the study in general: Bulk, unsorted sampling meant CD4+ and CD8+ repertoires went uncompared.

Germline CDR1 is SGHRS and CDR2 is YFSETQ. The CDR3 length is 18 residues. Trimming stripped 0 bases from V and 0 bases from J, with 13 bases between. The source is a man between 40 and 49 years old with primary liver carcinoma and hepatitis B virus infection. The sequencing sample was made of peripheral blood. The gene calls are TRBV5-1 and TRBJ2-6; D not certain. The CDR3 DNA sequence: TGCGCCAGCAGCTTGGAGGCAGGTCGCTTCTCTGGGGCCAACGTCCTGACTTTC. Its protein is CASSLEAGRFSGANVLTF. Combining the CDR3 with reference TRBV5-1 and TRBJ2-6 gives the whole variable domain KAGVTQTPRYLIKTRGQQVTLSCSPISGHRSVSWYQQTPGQGLQFLFEYFSETQRNKGNFPGRFSGRQFSNSRSEMNVSTLELGDSALYLCASSLEAGRFSGANVLTFGAGSRLTVL.